This TCR beta chain derives from a study of CXCR3-negative and CXCR3-positive naive CD8 T cells. The study, taken as a whole, reports: Freshly isolated PBMCs were used in most assays, given partial CXCR3 loss after freezing. Memory CD8+ T cell repertoires were far less diverse than both naive subsets. Naive cells that were CXCR3-positive had more hydrophobic TRB CDR3s (compared with CXCR3-negative naive cells).

About this clonotype itself: Its antigen remains unknown.

CDR3 length equals 18 residues. The V gene's germline CDR1 is MDHEN and CDR2 SYDVKM. Through 5' RACE with UMI labels, the TRB cDNA libraries were prepared. TCRdb reanalyzed the 5' RACE reads, giving one entry per CDR3 protein sequence and no DNA. The sample table sets out approximately 7,300 distinct CDR3 sequences. The chain uses TRBV28 and TRBJ2-5; TCRdb indicates TRBD2, and absent DNA this call remains unverified. The TCR comes from a human donor in good health. Some clones in this sample may be carry-over from other donors' samples. The sequenced sample was naive CXCR3+ CD8+ T cells from blood. Subset specified: CD45RO-CCR7+CD27+CD95- naive CD8+ T cells expressing CXCR3 (TNR3+). The CDR3 sequence is CASSFGSAGVLGEETQYF.